This TCR beta chain stems from a study of T cells in Graves' hyperthyroidism and ophthalmopathy. Overall study findings and caveats: Stable hyperthyroidism was told apart from ophthalmopathy by a model built on 13 V-J features.

This clonotype showed up just a few times. What it binds is not known. This CDR3 is 14 amino acids long. V lost 0 bases and J lost 7, with 13 bases in between. Germline loops: CDR1 SQVTM, CDR2 ANQGSEA. RNA transcripts provided the source from which TCR beta CDR3 regions were amplified. First-round RT-PCR targeting the TCR CDR3 was performed with the HTBI primer set. TCRdb ran MiXCR on the multiplex PCR reads and lists one entry per CDR3 protein. The sample shows 600,000 to 850,000 distinct CDR3 sequences, roughly a sixth of them seen only once. The specimen was blood. The sequence was collected from a woman between 45 and 60 years old with Graves' hyperthyroidism that later progressed to Graves' ophthalmopathy. This rearrangement joins TRBV29-1 to TRBJ1-5; D is possibly TRBD1 (5 bases). CDR3 sequence reads: CSVEESGPGQPQHF. The CDR3 region has the DNA TGCAGCGTTGAAGAATCCGGGCCAGGGCAGCCCCAGCATTTT.